The 9 T cell receptor beta chains reported below all come from one sample, sequenced in a study of blood T cell repertoires in COVID-19. Data came from immunoSEQ multiplex PCR; TCRdb stores just in-frame clones and leaves some out. The sample shows about 14,000 clones, about 91% of them seen only once. Sequencing used peripheral blood. These receptors all come from a human donor in a cohort sampled during active COVID-19.

J is TRBJ2-6 and V is TRBV23-1, with D unclear. TRBV23-1 is annotated as an ORF whose role is uncertain. Trimming cost V 0 bases and J 2 bases, with 8 bases left between them. The CDR3 has 16 amino acids. CDR3 sequence reads: CASSQSAVAGANVLTF. In DNA form, the CDR3 reads TGCGCCAGCAGTCAATCGGCAGTGGCTGGGGCCAACGTCCTGACTTTC.

Here the CDR3 DNA reads TGTGCCAGCAGAACCAACAGGGACAATGAGCAGTTCTTC. Its protein product is CASRTNRDNEQFF. V usage is TRBV27 and J usage is TRBJ2-1, with D possibly being TRBD1 (6 bases). CDR3 length equals 13 residues. In germline, CDR1 is MNHEY, CDR2 SMNVEV (reference sequence). V was pared by 6 bases and J by 5 bases, with 11 bases between.

This clone has a single count. Other DNA sequences in the same sample also yield this CDR3. This chain joins TRBV5-5 and TRBJ1-2, with 7 bases aligning to TRBD1. With V trimmed by 0 bases and J by 6 bases, 5 bases remained unmatched. The germline CDR1 and CDR2 sequences are SGHKS and YYEKEE (reference sequence). The CDR3 is 14 amino acids. CDR3 sequence (DNA): TGTGCCAGCAGCTTGGACAGGGGAAGGGATGGCTACACCTTC. Residues: CASSLDRGRDGYTF.

This clone appeared a single time. The chain couples TRBV7-2 to TRBJ2-7; TRBD2 agrees at 8 bases. CDR3 length: 14 residues. Germline V lookup: CDR1 SGHTA, CDR2 FQGNSA. The ends lost 5 bases at V and 3 bases at J; junction bases unmatched: 6. CDR3 bases: TGTGCCAGCAGCCCCAGGGCGGGGGGCTACGAGCAGTACTTC. Residues: CASSPRAGGYEQYF.

The chain employs TRBV9 and TRBJ2-1; TRBD1 matches at 8 bases. V gave up 4 bases and J gave up 8 bases; unmatched junction bases: 11. Germline CDR1 is SGDLS and CDR2 is YYNGEE. The CDR3 extends over 15 amino acids. This CDR3 is CASSYAPQGAYEQFF. The CDR3 nucleotides are TGTGCCAGCAGCTACGCCCCCCAGGGGGCGTATGAGCAGTTCTTC.

This sequence joins TRBV3-1 (or the pseudogene TRBV3-2) and TRBJ1-2; tentatively, D is TRBD1 (5 bases). Germline CDR1 reads LGHDT; CDR2 reads YNNKEL (reference sequence). The CDR3 spans 14 residues. The V gene lost 4 bases and the J gene lost 3 bases, with 12 bases spanning the gap. CDR3 in amino acids: CASSPLRVDYGYTF. CDR3 bases: TGTGCCAGCAGCCCGCTCAGGGTAGACTATGGCTACACCTTC.

This rearrangement joins TRBV28 to TRBJ1-6; no definite D call. V shed 2 bases and J shed 14 bases, with 13 bases lying between them. This CDR3 has 13 residues. Germline-derived CDR1 and CDR2 are MDHEN and SYDVKM. The CDR3: CASSLRNDLALHF. The CDR3 DNA reads TGTGCCAGCAGTTTACGTAATGACCTAGCCCTCCACTTT.

The chain combines TRBV29-1 with TRBJ2-3, with 9 bases lining up with TRBD2. Germline CDR1 and CDR2: SQVTM and ANQGSEA. The CDR3 runs to 18 residues. The J segment lost 2 bases and the V segment lost 3 bases, leaving 15 bases of the junction unmatched. The CDR3 DNA reads as TGCAGCGTTGAGGACGAACGAGGAGCGGGAGGCCCCACAGATACGCAGTATTTT. This encodes CSVEDERGAGGPTDTQYF.

This clone turned up a few times. V is TRBV5-1 and J is TRBJ1-5; D is possibly TRBD1 (6 bases). Germline CDR1 and CDR2: SGHRS and YFSETQ. This CDR3 spans 15 amino acids. Trimming cost V 0 bases and J 4 bases, with 11 bases left between them. The CDR3, as DNA: TGCGCCAGCAGCTTGGGTCAGGGGATAAATCAGCCCCAGCATTTT. This codes for CASSLGQGINQPQHF.